Listed below are T cell receptor beta chains from one sample, sequenced in a study of human T cells and chemical hapten exposure. TCRdb ran MiXCR on the RACE reads and lists one entry per CDR3 protein. The sample records roughly 380,000 distinct CDR3 sequences, approximately 5.1% being singletons. Sequences were derived from whole blood, sampled in connection with sensitization to the hapten diphenylcyclopropenone (DPC). All receptors derive from a woman in her forties or fifties with alopecia areata. Some clones in this sample may be carry-over from other donors' samples. Both conserved end residues are trimmed from each CDR3. Fields, in order: clone size, V gene, J gene, CDR3 protein. The size of a clone is reported for some rows only, either as once, few or many, or as a class for expanded clones.

size: many
V: TRBV7-7
J: TRBJ2-2
CDR3: ASRFDPNTGELF

size: NA
V: TRBV5-4
J: TRBJ2-3
CDR3: ASSAGPRGPDTQY

size: few
V: TRBV7-6
J: TRBJ2-6
CDR3: ASSTSRTASGANVLT

size: many
V: TRBV6-2/TRBV6-3
J: TRBJ2-7
CDR3: ASSYGSSGAGGLSYEQY

size: many
V: TRBV28
J: TRBJ2-5
CDR3: ASSSDRGGETQY

size: few
V: TRBV14
J: TRBJ1-1
CDR3: ASSQVVPSEAF

size: NA
V: TRBV2
J: TRBJ2-3
CDR3: ASRAGTLEY

size: many
V: TRBV4-3
J: TRBJ1-3
CDR3: ASSQSTGSSGNTIY

size: many
V: TRBV6-5
J: TRBJ2-7
CDR3: ASSPGASGRHEQY

size: few
V: TRBV29-1
J: TRBJ2-1
CDR3: SVEAPVEQF

size: few
V: TRBV18
J: TRBJ1-1
CDR3: ASSPYRNTEAF